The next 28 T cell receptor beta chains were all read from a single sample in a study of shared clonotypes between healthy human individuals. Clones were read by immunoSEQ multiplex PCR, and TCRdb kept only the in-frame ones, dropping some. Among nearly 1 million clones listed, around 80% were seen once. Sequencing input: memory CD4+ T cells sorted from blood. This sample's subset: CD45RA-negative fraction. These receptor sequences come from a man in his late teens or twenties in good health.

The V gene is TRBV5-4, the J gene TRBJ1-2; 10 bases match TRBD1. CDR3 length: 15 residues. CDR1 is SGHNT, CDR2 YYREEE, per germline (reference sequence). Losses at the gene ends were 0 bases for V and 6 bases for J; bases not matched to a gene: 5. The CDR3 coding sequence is TGTGCCAGCAGCTTGGCCAAGGGACAGGGGCATGGCTACACCTTC. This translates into CASSLAKGQGHGYTF. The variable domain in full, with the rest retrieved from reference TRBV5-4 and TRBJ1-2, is ETGVTQSPTHLIKTRGQQVTLRCSSQSGHNTVSWYQQALGQGPQFIFQYYREEENGRGNFPPRFSGLQFPNYSSELNVNALELDDSALYLCASSLAKGQGHGYTFGSGTRLTVV.

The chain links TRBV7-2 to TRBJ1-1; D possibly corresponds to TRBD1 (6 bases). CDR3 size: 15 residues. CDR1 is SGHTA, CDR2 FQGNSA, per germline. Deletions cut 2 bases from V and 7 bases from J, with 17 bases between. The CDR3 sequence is CASSLRGTGNGEAFF. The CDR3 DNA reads TGTGCCAGCAGCTTAAGGGGGACGGGGAACGGTGAAGCTTTCTTT. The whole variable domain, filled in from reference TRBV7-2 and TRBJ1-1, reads GAGVSQSPSNKVTEKGKDVELRCDPISGHTALYWYRQSLGQGLEFLIYFQGNSAPDKSGLPSDRFSAERTGGSVSTLTIQRTQQEDSAVYLCASSLRGTGNGEAFFGQGTRLTVV.

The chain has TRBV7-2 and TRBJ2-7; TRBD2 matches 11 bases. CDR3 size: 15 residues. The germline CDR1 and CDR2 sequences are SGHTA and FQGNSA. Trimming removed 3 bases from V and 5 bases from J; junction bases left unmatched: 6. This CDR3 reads CASSLIAGGLHEQYF. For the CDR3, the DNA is TGTGCCAGCAGCTTGATAGCGGGAGGGCTTCACGAGCAGTACTTC.

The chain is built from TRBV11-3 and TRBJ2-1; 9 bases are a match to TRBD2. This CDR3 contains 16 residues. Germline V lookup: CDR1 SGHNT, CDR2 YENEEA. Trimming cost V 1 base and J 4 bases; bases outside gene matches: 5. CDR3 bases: TGTGCCAGCAGCTTAGTTGGCGGGAGGGCTTACAATGAGCAGTTCTTC. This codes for CASSLVGGRAYNEQFF.

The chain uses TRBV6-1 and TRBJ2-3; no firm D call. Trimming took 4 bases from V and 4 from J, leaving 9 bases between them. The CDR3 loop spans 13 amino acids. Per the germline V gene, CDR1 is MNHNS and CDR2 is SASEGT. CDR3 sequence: CASSVYPADTQYF. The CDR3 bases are TGTGCCAGCAGTGTTTACCCCGCAGATACGCAGTATTTT.

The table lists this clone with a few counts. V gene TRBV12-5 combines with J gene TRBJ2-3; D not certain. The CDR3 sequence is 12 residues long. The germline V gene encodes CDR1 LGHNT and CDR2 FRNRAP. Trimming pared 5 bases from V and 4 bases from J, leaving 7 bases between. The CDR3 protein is CASGIEPDTQYF. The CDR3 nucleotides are TGTGCTAGTGGTATCGAGCCAGATACGCAGTATTTT.

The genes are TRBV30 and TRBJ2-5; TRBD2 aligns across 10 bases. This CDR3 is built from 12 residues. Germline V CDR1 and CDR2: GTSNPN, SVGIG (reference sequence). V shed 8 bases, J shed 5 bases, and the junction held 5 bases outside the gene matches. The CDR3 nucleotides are TGTGCCGGTAGCGGGGGGCGGGAGACCCAGTACTTC. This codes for CAGSGGRETQYF.

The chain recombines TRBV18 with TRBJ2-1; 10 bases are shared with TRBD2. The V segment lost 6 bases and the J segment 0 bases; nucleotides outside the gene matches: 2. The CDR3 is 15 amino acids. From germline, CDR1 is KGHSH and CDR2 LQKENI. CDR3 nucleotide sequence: TGTGCCAGCTCCCTAGCGGGAGACTCCTACAATGAGCAGTTCTTC. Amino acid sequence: CASSLAGDSYNEQFF. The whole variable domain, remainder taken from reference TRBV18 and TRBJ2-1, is NAGVMQNPRHLVRRRGQEARLRCSPMKGHSHVYWYRQLPEEGLKFMVYLQKENIIDESGMPKERFSAEFPKEGPSILRIQQVVRGDSAAYFCASSLAGDSYNEQFFGPGTRLTVL.

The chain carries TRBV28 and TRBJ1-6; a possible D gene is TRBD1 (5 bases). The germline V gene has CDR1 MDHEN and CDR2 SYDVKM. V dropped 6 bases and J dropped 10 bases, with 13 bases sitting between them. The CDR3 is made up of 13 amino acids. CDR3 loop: CASSRAGRSPLHF. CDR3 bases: TGTGCCAGCAGCCGGGCGGGGCGGTCACCCCTCCACTTT. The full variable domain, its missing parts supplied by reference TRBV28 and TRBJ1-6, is DVKVTQSSRYLVKRTGEKVFLECVQDMDHENMFWYRQDPGLGLRLIYFSYDVKMKEKGDIPEGYSVSREKKERFSLILESASTNQTSMYLCASSRAGRSPLHFGNGTRLTVT.

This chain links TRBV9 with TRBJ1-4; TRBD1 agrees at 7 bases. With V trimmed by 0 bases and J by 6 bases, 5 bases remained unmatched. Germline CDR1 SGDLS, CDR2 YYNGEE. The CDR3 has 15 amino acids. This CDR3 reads CASSVGRGQHEKLFF. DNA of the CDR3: TGTGCCAGCAGCGTAGGTAGGGGACAGCATGAAAAACTGTTTTTT.

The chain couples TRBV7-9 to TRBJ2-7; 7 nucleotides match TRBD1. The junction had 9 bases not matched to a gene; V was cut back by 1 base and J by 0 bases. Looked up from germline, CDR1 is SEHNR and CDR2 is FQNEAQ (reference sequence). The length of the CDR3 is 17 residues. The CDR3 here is CASSLGAGGQSSYEQYF. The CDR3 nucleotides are TGTGCCAGCAGCTTAGGGGCAGGGGGACAGAGCTCCTACGAGCAGTACTTC.

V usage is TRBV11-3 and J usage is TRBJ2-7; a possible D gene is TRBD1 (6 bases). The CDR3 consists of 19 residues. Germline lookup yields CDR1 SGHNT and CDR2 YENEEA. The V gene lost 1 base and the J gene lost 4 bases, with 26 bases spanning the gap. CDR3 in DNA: TGTGCCAGCAGCTTAGTAGGTCTATTGGGGGCAGGTTTTTTTTACGAGCAGTACTTC. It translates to CASSLVGLLGAGFFYEQYF.

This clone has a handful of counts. The CDR3 loop is CASSELGQGAGGYTF. Written as DNA, the CDR3 is TGTGCCAGCAGTGAACTAGGACAGGGGGCGGGTGGCTACACCTTC. The chain carries TRBV2 and TRBJ1-2; TRBD1 matches at 11 bases. The CDR3 runs to 15 residues. CDR1 and CDR2 from the germline V gene are SNHLY and FYNNEI. V was pared by 2 bases and J by 7 bases, with 6 bases of the junction left unmatched.

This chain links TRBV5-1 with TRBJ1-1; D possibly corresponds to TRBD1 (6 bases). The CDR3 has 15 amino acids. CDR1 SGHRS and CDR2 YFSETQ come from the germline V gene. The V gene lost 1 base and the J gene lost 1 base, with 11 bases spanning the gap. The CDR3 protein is CASSLNPGQNTEAFF. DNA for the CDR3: TGCGCCAGCAGCTTGAATCCGGGACAGAACACTGAAGCTTTCTTT.

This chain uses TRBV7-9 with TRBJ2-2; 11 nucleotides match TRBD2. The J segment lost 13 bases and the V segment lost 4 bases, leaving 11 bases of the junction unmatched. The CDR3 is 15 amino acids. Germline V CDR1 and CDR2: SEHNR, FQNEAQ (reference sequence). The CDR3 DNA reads TGTGCCAGCAGCTCCAGACTAGCGGGACACGGCGGGCTGTTTTTT. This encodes CASSSRLAGHGGLFF.

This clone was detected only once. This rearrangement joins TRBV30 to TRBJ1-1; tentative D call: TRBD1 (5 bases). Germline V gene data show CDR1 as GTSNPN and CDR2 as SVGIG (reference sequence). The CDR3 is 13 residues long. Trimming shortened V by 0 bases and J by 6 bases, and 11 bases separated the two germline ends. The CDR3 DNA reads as TGTGCCTGGAGTGTTAAGGGGCTAGCTGAAGCTTTCTTT. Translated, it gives CAWSVKGLAEAFF.

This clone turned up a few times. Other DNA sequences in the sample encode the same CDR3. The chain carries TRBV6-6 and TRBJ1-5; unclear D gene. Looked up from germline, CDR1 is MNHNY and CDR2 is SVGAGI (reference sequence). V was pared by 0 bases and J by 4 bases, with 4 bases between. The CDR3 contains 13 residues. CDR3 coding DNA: TGTGCCAGCAGTTACTCTATGAATCAGCCCCAGCATTTT. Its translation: CASSYSMNQPQHF.

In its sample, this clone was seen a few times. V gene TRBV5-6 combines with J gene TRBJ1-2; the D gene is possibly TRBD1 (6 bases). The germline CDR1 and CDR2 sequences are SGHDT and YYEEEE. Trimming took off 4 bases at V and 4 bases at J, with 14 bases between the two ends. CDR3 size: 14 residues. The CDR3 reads CASSIEQGVYGYTF. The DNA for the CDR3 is TGTGCCAGCAGCATCGAACAGGGCGTCTATGGCTACACCTTC. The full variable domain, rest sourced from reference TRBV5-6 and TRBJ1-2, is DAGVTQSPTHLIKTRGQQVTLRCSPKSGHDTVSWYQQALGQGPQFIFQYYEEEERQRGNFPDRFSGHQFPNYSSELNVNALLLGDSALYLCASSIEQGVYGYTFGSGTRLTVV.

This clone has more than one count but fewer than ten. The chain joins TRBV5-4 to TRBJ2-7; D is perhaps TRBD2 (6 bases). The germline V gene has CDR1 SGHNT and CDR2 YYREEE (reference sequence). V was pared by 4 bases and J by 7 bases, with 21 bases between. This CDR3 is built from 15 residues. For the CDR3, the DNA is TGTGCCAGCAGCCTTTGGGGTAGCGGTGTTCGAGAGCAGTACTTC. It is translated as CASSLWGSGVREQYF.

The CDR3 bases are TGCGCCAGCAGCTCCTCCTTCACCGGGGAGCTGTTTTTT. Translation gives CASSSSFTGELFF. The V call is TRBV5-1, the J call TRBJ2-2, with D unresolved. This CDR3 has 13 residues. The ends were cut back, 3 bases at V and 4 bases at J, with 7 bases in the middle. CDR1 is SGHRS, CDR2 YFSETQ, per germline.

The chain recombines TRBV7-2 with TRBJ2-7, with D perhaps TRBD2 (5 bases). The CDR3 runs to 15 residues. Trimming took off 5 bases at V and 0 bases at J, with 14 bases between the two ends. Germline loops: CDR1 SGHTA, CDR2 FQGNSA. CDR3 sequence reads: CASSATGKLSYEQYF. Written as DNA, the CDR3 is TGTGCCAGCAGCGCAACCGGGAAGCTCTCCTACGAGCAGTACTTC.

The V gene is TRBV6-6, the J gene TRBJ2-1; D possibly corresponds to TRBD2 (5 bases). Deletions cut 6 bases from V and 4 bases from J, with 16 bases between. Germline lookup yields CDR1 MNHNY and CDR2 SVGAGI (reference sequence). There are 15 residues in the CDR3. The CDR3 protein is CASREGIKGYNEQFF. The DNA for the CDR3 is TGTGCCAGCAGAGAGGGCATAAAAGGTTACAATGAGCAGTTCTTC.

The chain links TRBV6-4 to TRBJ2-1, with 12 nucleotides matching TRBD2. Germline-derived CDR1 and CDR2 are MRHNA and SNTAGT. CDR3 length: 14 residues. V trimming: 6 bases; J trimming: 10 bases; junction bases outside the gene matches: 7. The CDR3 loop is CASSLTSGSSEQFF. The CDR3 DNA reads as TGTGCCAGCAGCCTGACTAGCGGGAGTTCGGAGCAGTTCTTC.

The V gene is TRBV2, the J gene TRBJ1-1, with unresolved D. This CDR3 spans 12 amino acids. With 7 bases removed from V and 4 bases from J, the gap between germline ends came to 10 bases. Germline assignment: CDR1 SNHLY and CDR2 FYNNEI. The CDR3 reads CASNRAGTEAFF. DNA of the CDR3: TGTGCCAGCAATAGGGCGGGCACTGAAGCTTTCTTT.

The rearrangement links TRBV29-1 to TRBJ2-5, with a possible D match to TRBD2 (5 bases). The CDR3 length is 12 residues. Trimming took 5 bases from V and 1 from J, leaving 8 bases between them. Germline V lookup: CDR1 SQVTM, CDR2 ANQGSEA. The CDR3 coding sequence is TGCAGCGTTCGGGGAACCCAAGAGACCCAGTACTTC. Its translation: CSVRGTQETQYF.

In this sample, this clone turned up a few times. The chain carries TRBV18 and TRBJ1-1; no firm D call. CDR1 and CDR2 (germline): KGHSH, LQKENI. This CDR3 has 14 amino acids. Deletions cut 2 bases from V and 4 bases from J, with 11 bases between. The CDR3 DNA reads TGTGCCAGCTCACCAACGGCAGATCTCACTGAAGCTTTCTTT. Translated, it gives CASSPTADLTEAFF.

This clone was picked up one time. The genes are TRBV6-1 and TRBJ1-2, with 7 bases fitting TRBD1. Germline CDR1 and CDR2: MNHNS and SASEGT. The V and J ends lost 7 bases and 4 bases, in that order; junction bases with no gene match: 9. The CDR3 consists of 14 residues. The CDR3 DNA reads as TGTGCCAGCAACGAACAGGGGCTCTTCTATGGCTACACCTTC. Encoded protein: CASNEQGLFYGYTF.

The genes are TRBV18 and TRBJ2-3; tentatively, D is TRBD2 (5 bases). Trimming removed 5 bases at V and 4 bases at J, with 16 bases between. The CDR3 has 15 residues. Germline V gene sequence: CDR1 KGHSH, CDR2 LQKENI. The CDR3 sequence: CASSSLAVRADTQYF. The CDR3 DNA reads TGTGCCAGCTCATCCCTAGCTGTTCGGGCAGATACGCAGTATTTT.